The 24 T cell receptor beta chains presented below share a single source sample, sequenced in a study of blood T cell repertoires in COVID-19. Repertoires were generated with immunoSEQ multiplex PCR, while TCRdb's copy carries only in-frame clones and drops some. The data hold about 42,000 clones, with 85% to 95% observed a single time. Sequencing used peripheral blood. The receptors here all came from a human donor in a cohort sampled during active COVID-19.

The chain has TRBV6-1 and TRBJ2-1; 9 nucleotides align to TRBD2. The junction had 6 bases not matched to a gene; V was cut back by 5 bases and J by 1 base. The CDR3 spans 16 residues. The V gene's germline CDR1 is MNHNS and CDR2 SASEGT. The CDR3 coding sequence is TGTGCCAGCAGTCAAGACAGCGGGAGGTCCTACAATGAGCAGTTCTTC. Amino acid sequence: CASSQDSGRSYNEQFF.

V gene TRBV25-1 combines with J gene TRBJ1-1; the D is unclear. This CDR3 spans 14 amino acids. Trimming took off 2 bases at V and 1 base at J, with 8 bases between the two ends. Per germline, CDR1 MGHDK and CDR2 SYGVNS. The DNA of the CDR3 is TGTGCCAGCAGTGAAATGCCAGGGAACACTGAAGCTTTCTTT. Its protein is CASSEMPGNTEAFF.

V is TRBV2 and J is TRBJ2-7, with 9 bases fitting TRBD2. The CDR3 sequence is 15 residues long. Germline CDR1 reads SNHLY; CDR2 reads FYNNEI. V trimming: 2 bases; J trimming: 5 bases; junction bases outside the gene matches: 7. CDR3 bases: TGTGCCAGCAGTGAAAATAGCGGGAGAACCCACGAGCAGTACTTC. Amino acids: CASSENSGRTHEQYF. Supplemented by reference TRBV2 and TRBJ2-7, the full variable domain reads EPEVTQTPSHQVTQMGQEVILRCVPISNHLYFYWYRQILGQKVEFLVSFYNNEISEKSEIFDDQFSVERPDGSNFTLKIRSTKLEDSAMYFCASSENSGRTHEQYFGPGTRLTVT.

A single count supports this clone. V and J are TRBV4-1 and TRBJ2-6, with TRBD1 matching over 10 bases. After removal of 0 bases from V and 2 bases from J, the junction contained 7 bases not matched to a gene. The CDR3 contains 19 residues. Germline assignment: CDR1 MGHRA and CDR2 YSYEKL. The chain's CDR3 is CASSQERDRGLAGANVLTF. The CDR3 DNA sequence: TGCGCCAGCAGCCAAGAACGGGACAGGGGTTTGGCTGGGGCCAACGTCCTGACTTTC.

The chain uses TRBV30 and TRBJ1-2; tentatively, D is TRBD1 (6 bases). The V gene's germline CDR1 is GTSNPN and CDR2 SVGIG (reference sequence). The length of the CDR3 is 12 residues. Trimming left V 3 bases short and J 6 bases short, with 11 bases between. The CDR3 DNA sequence: TGTGCCTGGAGGGGCAGGGGACATGGCTACACCTTC. This sequence encodes CAWRGRGHGYTF.

The chain combines TRBV7-2 with TRBJ2-1; D is unresolved. Trimming shortened V by 1 base and J by 2 bases, and 9 bases separated the two germline ends. The CDR3 consists of 15 residues. Germline-derived CDR1 and CDR2 are SGHTA and FQGNSA. The CDR3 bases are TGTGCCAGCAGCTTAGACTCCGCCCCCTACAATGAGCAGTTCTTC. Its translation: CASSLDSAPYNEQFF. Filled out from reference TRBV7-2 and TRBJ2-1, the complete variable domain reads GAGVSQSPSNKVTEKGKDVELRCDPISGHTALYWYRQSLGQGLEFLIYFQGNSAPDKSGLPSDRFSAERTGGSVSTLTIQRTQQEDSAVYLCASSLDSAPYNEQFFGPGTRLTVL.

This clone occurred once. This chain links TRBV5-1 with TRBJ2-7; 9 bases map to TRBD1. This CDR3 is built from 16 residues. Looked up from germline, CDR1 is SGHRS and CDR2 is YFSETQ. The V gene end was trimmed by 1 base and the J gene end by 6 bases; junction bases not matched to a gene: 11. CDR3 DNA: TGCGCCAGCAGCTTGTCTCCCATACGACAGGGGGGCGAGCAGTACTTC. Encoded protein: CASSLSPIRQGGEQYF.

This rearrangement joins TRBV10-3 to TRBJ2-2, with unresolved D. Germline V gene sequence: CDR1 ENHRY, CDR2 SYGVKD. CDR3 length: 14 amino acids. Trimming shortened V by 3 bases and J by 1 base, and 6 bases separated the two germline ends. This CDR3 reads CAISDSGNTGELFF. The CDR3 DNA follows: TGTGCCATCAGTGACTCAGGGAACACCGGGGAGCTGTTTTTT.

The chain has TRBV14 and TRBJ2-3; 9 bases match TRBD1. After removal of 4 bases from V and 3 bases from J, the junction contained 5 bases not matched to a gene. Germline CDR1 and CDR2: SGHDN and FVKESK. The CDR3 extends over 15 amino acids. CDR3 DNA sequence: TGTGCCAGCAGCCGCGGGACAGGGTATACAGATACGCAGTATTTT. It is translated as CASSRGTGYTDTQYF. The entire variable domain, with the rest obtained from reference TRBV14 and TRBJ2-3, is as follows: EAGVTQFPSHSVIEKGQTVTLRCDPISGHDNLYWYRRVMGKEIKFLLHFVKESKQDESGMPNNRFLAERTGGTYSTLKVQPAELEDSGVYFCASSRGTGYTDTQYFGPGTRLTVL.

This chain links TRBV5-1 with TRBJ2-2; 10 positions agree with TRBD2. V dropped 5 bases and J dropped 0; count of bases not matched to a gene: 4. The V gene's germline CDR1 is SGHRS and CDR2 YFSETQ. This CDR3 is built from 16 residues. The CDR3 DNA reads as TGCGCCAGCAGGCAAACTAGCGGGACGAACACCGGGGAGCTGTTTTTT. Its translation: CASRQTSGTNTGELFF. Based on the CDR3 plus reference TRBV5-1 and TRBJ2-2, the full variable domain is KAGVTQTPRYLIKTRGQQVTLSCSPISGHRSVSWYQQTPGQGLQFLFEYFSETQRNKGNFPGRFSGRQFSNSRSEMNVSTLELGDSALYLCASRQTSGTNTGELFFGEGSRLTVL.

The V call is TRBV5-6, the J call TRBJ2-7, with D uncertain. Deletions cut 0 bases from V and 3 bases from J, with 4 bases between. The CDR3 has 12 residues. In germline, CDR1 is SGHDT, CDR2 YYEEEE. CDR3 in DNA: TGTGCCAGCAGCTTGGCCCGCTACGAGCAGTACTTC. Protein product: CASSLARYEQYF.

The CDR3 DNA reads TGTGCCAGTAGTATTGGACATCAAGTCTATGGCTACACCTTC. This gives the protein CASSIGHQVYGYTF. The V and J genes are TRBV19 and TRBJ1-2; D is possibly TRBD1 (5 bases). The germline CDR1 and CDR2 sequences are LNHDA and SQIVND (reference sequence). Trimming pared 3 bases from V and 4 bases from J, leaving 12 bases between. CDR3 length: 14 amino acids.

This chain uses TRBV6-5 with TRBJ1-2; TRBD1 matches at 9 bases. This CDR3 has 11 amino acids. Per the germline V gene, CDR1 is MNHEY and CDR2 is SVGAGI. The J segment lost 13 bases and the V segment lost 6 bases, leaving 6 bases of the junction unmatched. In nucleotides, the CDR3 is TGTGCCAGCAGCCGGGACAGGGTGGTCACCTTC. Translated: CASSRDRVVTF.

The chain recombines TRBV19 with TRBJ2-6; D gene ambiguous. The V and J ends lost 8 bases and 0 bases respectively, with 8 bases between them. The germline CDR1 and CDR2 sequences are LNHDA and SQIVND (reference sequence). This CDR3 has 14 residues. The CDR3 nucleotides are TGTGCCAGTCAGGCCACCTCTGGGGCCAACGTCCTGACTTTC. Its protein product is CASQATSGANVLTF.

The rearrangement joins TRBV7-9 to TRBJ2-1; 11 bases map to TRBD2. V dropped 5 bases and J dropped 2; count of bases not matched to a gene: 5. Germline lookup yields CDR1 SEHNR and CDR2 FQNEAQ (reference sequence). The CDR3 loop spans 16 amino acids. CDR3 DNA sequence: TGTGCCAGCAGCGCAAAACTAGCGGGGGCCTACAATGAGCAGTTCTTC. This encodes CASSAKLAGAYNEQFF.

The chain links TRBV27 to TRBJ2-7, with TRBD2 as a possible D gene (6 bases). CDR1 and CDR2 from the germline V gene are MNHEY and SMNVEV (reference sequence). The CDR3 extends over 13 amino acids. V was shortened by 8 bases and J by 0 bases, with 11 bases between the two germline ends. The CDR3 is CASAAGISYEQYF. DNA for the CDR3: TGTGCCAGCGCCGCGGGGATCTCCTACGAGCAGTACTTC.

The genes are TRBV4-1 and TRBJ2-4, with D possibly matching TRBD2 (5 bases). The CDR3 length is 15 residues. V was cut by 1 base and J by 0 bases, with 7 bases left in between. Looked up from germline, CDR1 is MGHRA and CDR2 is YSYEKL. The CDR3 loop is CASSQVASAKNIQYF. CDR3 bases: TGCGCCAGCAGCCAAGTAGCGTCAGCCAAAAACATTCAGTACTTC.

This chain links TRBV10-3 with TRBJ2-3; 15 bases map to TRBD2. Losses at the gene ends were 6 bases for V and 6 bases for J; bases not matched to a gene: 1. The CDR3 sequence is 14 residues long. Germline values: CDR1 ENHRY, CDR2 SYGVKD. CDR3 sequence reads: CAISGTSGRDTQYF. CDR3 nucleotides: TGTGCCATCAGCGGGACTAGCGGGAGGGATACGCAGTATTTT.

The chain is built from TRBV7-2 and TRBJ2-3; tentative D call: TRBD2 (5 bases). The V gene lost 5 bases and the J gene lost 3 bases, with 9 bases spanning the gap. Germline V lookup: CDR1 SGHTA, CDR2 FQGNSA. This CDR3 is built from 13 residues. The CDR3 coding sequence is TGTGCCAGCAGCACCGGAGGAACAGATACGCAGTATTTT. Protein product: CASSTGGTDTQYF.

V and J are TRBV30 and TRBJ2-3, with a possible D match to TRBD2 (7 bases). Germline V gene data show CDR1 as GTSNPN and CDR2 as SVGIG (reference sequence). The CDR3 totals 15 residues. Trimming stripped 2 bases from V and 2 bases from J, with 14 bases between. CDR3 DNA sequence: TGTGCCTGGAGTATAGGGGGAGGGATCACAGATACGCAGTATTTT. Its protein is CAWSIGGGITDTQYF.

V gene TRBV27 combines with J gene TRBJ2-3; 11 bases agree with TRBD2. Trimming took 6 bases from V and 1 from J; bases not matched to a gene: 3. The CDR3 loop spans 15 amino acids. CDR1 is MNHEY, CDR2 SMNVEV, per germline (reference sequence). The CDR3 loop is CASRETSGGTDTQYF. DNA for the CDR3: TGTGCCAGCAGAGAGACTAGCGGGGGCACAGATACGCAGTATTTT.

V is TRBV11-2 and J is TRBJ1-6; 10 positions match TRBD1. Germline values: CDR1 SGHAT, CDR2 FQNNGV. The V segment lost 3 bases and the J segment 6 bases; nucleotides outside the gene matches: 5. The CDR3 totals 16 residues. CDR3 sequence reads: CASSFGQGGPNSPLHF. CDR3 DNA: TGTGCCAGCAGCTTTGGACAGGGGGGCCCTAATTCACCCCTCCACTTT.

In the case of this clone: The junction departs from germline at one end; a sequencing error may be responsible. V usage is TRBV19 and J usage is TRBJ2-5; 8 bases map to TRBD1. The CDR3 is 12 residues long. Germline loops: CDR1 LNHDA, CDR2 SQIVND (reference sequence). The CDR3 region is CASSTPGTGSNF. The CDR3 nucleotides read TGTGCCAGTAGTACCCCCGGGACAGGATCCAACTTC.

This chain connects TRBV6-4 to TRBJ2-3; 8 nucleotides match TRBD2. The J segment lost 2 bases and the V segment lost 6 bases, leaving 7 bases of the junction unmatched. The CDR3 extends over 15 amino acids. Germline assignment: CDR1 MRHNA and CDR2 SNTAGT. Written as DNA, the CDR3 is TGTGCCAGCAGCGCCGGGACTAGAAACACAGATACGCAGTATTTT. Translating gives CASSAGTRNTDTQYF.